The present TCR beta chain was sequenced within a study of human T cells and chemical hapten exposure. About the research overall: Slight volume differences across pooled libraries mainly accounted for varying per-sample TCR yields.

The library tagged each cDNA molecule with unique molecular identifiers. TCRdb re-called the RACE reads through MiXCR, storing one row per CDR3 protein. The profile shows tens of thousands of distinct CDR3 sequences, approximately 9.7% of them singletons. Study-wide findings and caveats: After DPC sensitization, TCRs above 1 in 1000 frequency showed no change.

The V gene's germline CDR1 is MGHRA and CDR2 YSYEKL. The junction had 4 bases not matched to a gene; V was cut back by 3 bases and J by 9 bases. This CDR3 is 15 amino acids long. The time point here: healthy volunteer bleed at 2 weeks. The authors extracted total RNA from unfractionated whole blood. With respect to this clonotype: The antigen is undetermined.

Sequenced material: whole blood. The source is a female donor in good health. Some clones in this sample may be carry-over from other donors' samples. The genes are TRBV4-1 and TRBJ2-1; 14 bases fit TRBD2. The CDR3 coding sequence is TGCGCCAGCAGCCAGGGACTAGCGGGAGTAGGTGAGCAGTTCTTC. Protein product: CASSQGLAGVGEQFF.